This T cell receptor (beta chain) was obtained from a study of T cell responses to AZD1222 COVID-19 vaccine. V lost 0 bases to trimming and J lost 10 bases, with 15 bases between them. The CDR3 is made up of 15 amino acids. Germline V gene sequence: CDR1 ENHRY, CDR2 SYGVKD. The table came from immunoSEQ multiplex PCR; TCRdb's copy has only in-frame clones and leaves some out. The sample gives more than 100,000 clones, roughly 90% of which show up once; 1.6% is in the top ten. This TCR was sampled from an adult in good health. The chain joins TRBV10-3 to TRBJ1-4; D may be TRBD1 (6 bases). Sequences were derived from peripheral blood, sampled on day 0 of AZD1222 vaccination. CDR3 bases: TGTGCCATCAGTGAGTCAAGGACAGCGGGCGGAAAACTGTTTTTT. The encoded protein is CAISESRTAGGKLFF.